One sample yielded the 10 T cell receptor beta chains listed below, sequenced in a study of cytomegalovirus exposure and HLA in healthy donors. 13 Jbeta primers and 60 Vbeta primers were used for the PCR. Clones were read by immunoSEQ multiplex PCR, and TCRdb kept only the in-frame ones, dropping some. This table has approximately 190,000 clones, roughly 87% appearing once. The sample consisted of PBMCs. The receptors stem from a boy aged 2 to 10 in good health and CMV-seronegative.

Comment on this clone: A junction boundary mismatches the germline segment, possibly from a read error. CDR3 sequence (DNA): TGCGCCAGCGGTGACGGGGGAGGCACTGAAGCTTTCTTT. Protein: CASGDGGGTEAFF. V and J are TRBV10-1 and TRBJ1-1; weak D call: TRBD1 (5 bases). Germline V lookup: CDR1 WNHNN, CDR2 SYGVQD (reference sequence). The CDR3 has 13 amino acids.

This clone is a singleton in its sample. The V gene is TRBV5-1, the J gene TRBJ2-7; D not certain. The V gene's germline CDR1 is SGHRS and CDR2 YFSETQ. There are 14 residues in the CDR3. The V end lost 0 bases, the J end lost 2 bases, and 9 bases lay between the germline ends. Written as DNA, the CDR3 is TGCGCCAGCAGCTTGGGCGACTTAACCTACGAGCAGTACTTC. Its translation: CASSLGDLTYEQYF.

V and J are TRBV11-3 and TRBJ2-2; TRBD1 is a possible D gene (5 bases). With 2 bases removed from V and 4 bases from J, the gap between germline ends came to 5 bases. The CDR3 extends over 13 amino acids. In germline, CDR1 is SGHNT, CDR2 YENEEA. CDR3: CASSLRGTGELFF. CDR3 bases: TGTGCCAGCAGCTTAAGGGGCACCGGGGAGCTGTTTTTT.

The chain uses TRBV25-1 and TRBJ1-2; unclear D gene. Trimming shortened V by 3 bases and J by 4 bases, and 6 bases separated the two germline ends. Germline CDR1 is MGHDK and CDR2 is SYGVNS. The CDR3 consists of 12 residues. The CDR3 is CASSESGYGYTF. CDR3 coding DNA: TGTGCCAGCAGTGAGTCAGGCTATGGCTACACCTTC.

The CDR3 region is CASTRTSSQPQHF. CDR3 nucleotide sequence: TGTGCCAGTACCAGGACAAGCTCTCAGCCCCAGCATTTT. This chain uses TRBV19 with TRBJ1-5; possibly TRBD1 for D (5 bases). The CDR3 is made up of 13 amino acids. Germline CDR1 LNHDA, CDR2 SQIVND (reference sequence). V lost 7 bases to trimming and J lost 6 bases, with 13 bases between them. Supplemented by reference TRBV19 and TRBJ1-5, the full variable domain reads DGGITQSPKYLFRKEGQNVTLSCEQNLNHDAMYWYRQDPGQGLRLIYYSQIVNDFQKGDIAEGYSVSREKKESFPLTVTSAQKNPTAFYLCASTRTSSQPQHFGDGTRLSIL.

The chain joins TRBV14 to TRBJ1-1; 9 bases align to TRBD1. V dropped 4 bases and J dropped 3; count of bases not matched to a gene: 9. Per the germline V gene, CDR1 is SGHDN and CDR2 is FVKESK. The CDR3 runs 16 residues. The chain's CDR3 is CASSRKTGGAHTEAFF. The CDR3 DNA follows: TGTGCCAGCAGCCGTAAAACAGGGGGCGCCCACACTGAAGCTTTCTTT.

This chain connects TRBV2 to TRBJ2-1, with TRBD2 matching 9 bases. The CDR3 totals 14 residues. Germline V gene lookup returns CDR1 SNHLY and CDR2 FYNNEI. V was clipped by 4 bases and J by 5 bases; unmatched bases: 3. The CDR3 DNA sequence: TGTGCCAGCAGTGGACTAGCGGTAAACAATGAGCAGTTCTTC. Translating gives CASSGLAVNNEQFF.

Here the CDR3 DNA reads TGTGCCAGCAGTCAAGAGGTCCCTGGTGGGTACGAAAAACTGTTTTTT. This sequence encodes CASSQEVPGGYEKLFF. The V and J genes are TRBV28 and TRBJ1-4; D is uncertain. Germline V CDR1 and CDR2: MDHEN, SYDVKM. The CDR3 is 16 amino acids. V shed 5 bases and J shed 8 bases, with 21 bases lying between them.

J is TRBJ1-1 and V is TRBV19; the match to TRBD1 covers 12 bases. This CDR3 has 17 amino acids. Germline CDR1 is LNHDA and CDR2 is SQIVND (reference sequence). V shed 4 bases and J 0 bases; nucleotides not matched to a gene: 6. The CDR3 loop reads CASSNRDRGRMNTEAFF. The CDR3, as DNA: TGTGCCAGTAGTAACCGGGACAGGGGGCGCATGAACACTGAAGCTTTCTTT.

This clone was recorded once. The V call is TRBV28, the J call TRBJ2-5, with a possible D match to TRBD1 (6 bases). CDR1 MDHEN and CDR2 SYDVKM come from the germline V gene. This CDR3 region has 15 residues. Trimming pared 0 bases from V and 7 bases from J, leaving 15 bases between. In nucleotides, the CDR3 is TGTGCCAGCAGTTTATGGGGGGCCCGGGTAGGGACCCAGTACTTC. It encodes CASSLWGARVGTQYF.